Each of the 8 T cell receptor beta chains below was sequenced from the same sample in a study of blood T cell repertoires in COVID-19 (dated by TCRdb to about 2020). The library was obtained by the immunoSEQ multiplex PCR assay. Entries here come from immuneACCESS through TCRdb and include only in-frame sequences with V and J called. Some clones fail to appear in such tables; in the studies checked, an unresolved V gene covers under half of the shortfall, and the cause of the remainder is unknown. Counted in this sample were under 450,000 clones; approximately 88% of them appeared once. Of the sample, approximately 12% falls within the top ten clones. Sequencing input: peripheral blood. The receptors originated from a woman aged 50 to 60 with COVID-19, enrolled during active disease.

This chain joins TRBV27 and TRBJ1-2, with D tentatively TRBD1 (6 bases). V lost 6 bases, J lost 7 bases, and 15 bases lay in between. From germline, CDR1 is MNHEY and CDR2 SMNVEV (reference sequence). The CDR3 consists of 13 residues. The CDR3 coding sequence is TGTGCCAGCAGCCCTCAGGGGCGCCGTGGCTACACCTTC. Translation gives CASSPQGRRGYTF.

The chain recombines TRBV11-1 with TRBJ2-5, with 12 bases fitting TRBD1. The V gene's germline CDR1 is SGHAT and CDR2 FQDESV (reference sequence). The length of the CDR3 is 16 residues. The ends lost 2 bases at V and 4 bases at J; junction bases unmatched: 5. The CDR3 region is CASSLSGDRGRETQYF. The CDR3 nucleotides read TGTGCCAGCAGCTTATCGGGGGACAGGGGGCGAGAGACCCAGTACTTC.

V and J are TRBV3-1 (or the pseudogene TRBV3-2) and TRBJ1-3; a possible D gene is TRBD1 (6 bases). Germline CDR1 LGHDT, CDR2 YNNKEL (reference sequence). Trimming cost V 4 bases and J 0 bases, with 13 bases left between them. The CDR3 covers 16 residues. CDR3 in DNA: TGTGCCAGCAGCCTGACCGGACAGAACTCTGGAAACACCATATATTTT. Its translation is CASSLTGQNSGNTIYF.

The V call is TRBV1, the J call TRBJ2-3; TRBD2, the table's D call, was not compared with the DNA. TRBV1 is reported as a pseudogene. This CDR3 contains 20 residues. This CDR3 reads CTSSLGPARGGDLVTDTQYF. CDR3 nucleotides: TGCACCAGCAGTCTCGGGCCCGCTAGGGGGGGCGATTTGGTAACAGATACGCAGTATTTT.

The sample holds a few counts of this clone. The chain uses TRBV2 and TRBJ1-4, with 7 nucleotides matching TRBD1. The CDR3 loop spans 14 amino acids. The ends lost 7 bases at V and 5 bases at J; junction bases unmatched: 7. Germline-derived CDR1 and CDR2 are SNHLY and FYNNEI. The CDR3 is CASNSDRDNEKLFF. The DNA of the CDR3 is TGTGCCAGCAACTCCGACAGGGACAATGAAAAACTGTTTTTT.

This clone was counted a single time. The CDR3 protein is CASSSRHRGGTGELFF. CDR3 nucleotide sequence: TGTGCCAGTAGTAGCCGCCACAGGGGAGGCACCGGGGAGCTGTTTTTT. This sequence joins TRBV19 and TRBJ2-2, with D perhaps matching TRBD1 (7 bases). V was cut by 4 bases and J by 4 bases, with 16 bases left in between. Germline CDR1 LNHDA, CDR2 SQIVND (reference sequence). This CDR3 is built from 16 residues.

The V and J genes are TRBV30 and TRBJ1-2; D is uncertain. Germline-derived CDR1 and CDR2 are GTSNPN and SVGIG (reference sequence). Trimming took 0 bases from V and 2 from J, leaving 10 bases between them. The CDR3 runs 14 residues. This CDR3 reads CAWSVRYRNYGYTF. CDR3 sequence (DNA): TGTGCCTGGAGTGTAAGGTACAGAAACTATGGCTACACCTTC.

The chain combines TRBV30 with TRBJ1-1; a possible D gene is TRBD1 (5 bases). The CDR3 is 15 residues long. V lost 5 bases and J 4 bases, leaving 20 bases between the germline ends. Germline-derived CDR1 and CDR2 are GTSNPN and SVGIG (reference sequence). CDR3 sequence reads: CAWVPIRQGGTEAFF. The CDR3 DNA reads as TGTGCCTGGGTACCCATTCGGCAGGGCGGCACTGAAGCTTTCTTT. Full variable domain (outside the CDR3, taken from reference TRBV30 and TRBJ1-1): SQTIHQWPATLVQPVGSPLSLECTVEGTSNPNLYWYRQAAGRGLQLLFYSVGIGQISSEVPQNLSASRPQDRQFILSSKKLLLSDSGFYLCAWVPIRQGGTEAFFGQGTRLTVV.